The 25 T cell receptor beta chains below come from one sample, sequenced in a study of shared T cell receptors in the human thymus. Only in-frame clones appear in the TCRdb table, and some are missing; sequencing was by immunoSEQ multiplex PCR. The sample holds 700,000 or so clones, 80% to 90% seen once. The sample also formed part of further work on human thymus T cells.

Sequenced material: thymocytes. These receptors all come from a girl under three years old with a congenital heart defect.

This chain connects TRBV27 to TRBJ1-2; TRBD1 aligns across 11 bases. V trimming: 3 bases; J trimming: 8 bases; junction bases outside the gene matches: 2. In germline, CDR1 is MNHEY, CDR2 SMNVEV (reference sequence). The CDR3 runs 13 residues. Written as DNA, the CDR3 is TGTGCCAGCAGTTTCGGGACAGGGGGAGGCTACACCTTC. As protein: CASSFGTGGGYTF.

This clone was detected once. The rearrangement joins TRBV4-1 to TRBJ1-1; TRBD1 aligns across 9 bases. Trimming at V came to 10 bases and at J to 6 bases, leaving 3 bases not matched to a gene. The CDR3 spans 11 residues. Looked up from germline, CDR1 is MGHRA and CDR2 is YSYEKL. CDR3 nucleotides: TGCGCCACCGGGACAGGGTCTGAAGCTTTCTTT. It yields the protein CATGTGSEAFF.

The CDR3 nucleotides are TGTGCCAGCACCCATTCGTGGGCAGGGGTATCATCCTACGAGCAGTACTTC. It yields the protein CASTHSWAGVSSYEQYF. The V gene is TRBV27, the J gene TRBJ2-7, with D possibly matching TRBD1 (6 bases). The length of the CDR3 is 17 residues. V was pared by 7 bases and J by 1 base, with 23 bases between. CDR1 is MNHEY, CDR2 SMNVEV, per germline (reference sequence).

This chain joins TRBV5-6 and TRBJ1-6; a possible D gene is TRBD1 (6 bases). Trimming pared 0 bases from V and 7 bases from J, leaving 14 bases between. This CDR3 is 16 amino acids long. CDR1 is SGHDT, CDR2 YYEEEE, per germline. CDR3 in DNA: TGTGCCAGCAGCTTGGATCGCAGGGGCCAGAATTCACCCCTCCACTTT. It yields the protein CASSLDRRGQNSPLHF. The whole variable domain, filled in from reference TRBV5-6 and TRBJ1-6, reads DAGVTQSPTHLIKTRGQQVTLRCSPKSGHDTVSWYQQALGQGPQFIFQYYEEEERQRGNFPDRFSGHQFPNYSSELNVNALLLGDSALYLCASSLDRRGQNSPLHFGNGTRLTVT.

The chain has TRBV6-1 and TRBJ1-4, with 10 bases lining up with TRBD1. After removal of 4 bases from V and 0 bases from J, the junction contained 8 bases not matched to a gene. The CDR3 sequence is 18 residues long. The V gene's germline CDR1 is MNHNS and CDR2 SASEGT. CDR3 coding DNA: TGTGCCAGCAGTGGCACGACAGGGGGCGATGCAACTAATGAAAAACTGTTTTTT. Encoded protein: CASSGTTGGDATNEKLFF.

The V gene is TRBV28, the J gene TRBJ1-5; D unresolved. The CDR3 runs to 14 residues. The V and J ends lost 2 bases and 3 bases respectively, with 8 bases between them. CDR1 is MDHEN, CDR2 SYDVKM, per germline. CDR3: CASSLGRYNQPQHF. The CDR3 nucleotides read TGTGCCAGCAGTTTAGGCAGATACAATCAGCCCCAGCATTTT.

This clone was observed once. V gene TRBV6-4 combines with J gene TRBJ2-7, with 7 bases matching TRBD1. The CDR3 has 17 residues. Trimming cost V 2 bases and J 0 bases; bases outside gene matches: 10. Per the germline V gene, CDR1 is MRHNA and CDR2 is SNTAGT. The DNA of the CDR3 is TGTGCCAGCAGTGACCCGTACCTACAGGGGAGCTCCTACGAGCAGTACTTC. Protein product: CASSDPYLQGSSYEQYF.

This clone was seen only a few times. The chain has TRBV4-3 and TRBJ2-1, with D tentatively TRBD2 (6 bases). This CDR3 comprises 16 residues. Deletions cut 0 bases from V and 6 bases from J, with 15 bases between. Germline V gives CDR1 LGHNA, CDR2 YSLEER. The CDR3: CASSQDAAFGGNEQFF. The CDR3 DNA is TGCGCCAGCAGCCAAGATGCCGCCTTCGGGGGCAATGAGCAGTTCTTC.

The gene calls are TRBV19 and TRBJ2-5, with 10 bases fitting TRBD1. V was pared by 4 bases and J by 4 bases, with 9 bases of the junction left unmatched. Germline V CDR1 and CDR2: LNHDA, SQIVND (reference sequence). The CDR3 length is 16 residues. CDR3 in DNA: TGTGCCAGTAGTACCCGGACAGGGGGAGTTAGAGAGACCCAGTACTTC. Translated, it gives CASSTRTGGVRETQYF. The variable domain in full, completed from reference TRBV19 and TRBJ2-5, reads DGGITQSPKYLFRKEGQNVTLSCEQNLNHDAMYWYRQDPGQGLRLIYYSQIVNDFQKGDIAEGYSVSREKKESFPLTVTSAQKNPTAFYLCASSTRTGGVRETQYFGPGTRLLVL.

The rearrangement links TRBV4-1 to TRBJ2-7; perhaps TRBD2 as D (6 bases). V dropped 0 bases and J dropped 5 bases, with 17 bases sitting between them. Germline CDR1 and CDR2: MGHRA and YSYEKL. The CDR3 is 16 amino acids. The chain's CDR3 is CASSQDRGGRDHEQYF. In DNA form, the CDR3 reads TGCGCCAGCAGCCAAGATCGGGGAGGCAGGGACCACGAGCAGTACTTC.

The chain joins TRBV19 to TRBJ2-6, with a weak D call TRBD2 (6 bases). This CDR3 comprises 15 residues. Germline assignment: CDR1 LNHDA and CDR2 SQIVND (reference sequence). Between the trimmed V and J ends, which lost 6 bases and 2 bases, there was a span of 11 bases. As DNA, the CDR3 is TGTGCCAGTAGCCCCGGAGGGCCTGGGGCCAACGTCCTGACTTTC. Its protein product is CASSPGGPGANVLTF.

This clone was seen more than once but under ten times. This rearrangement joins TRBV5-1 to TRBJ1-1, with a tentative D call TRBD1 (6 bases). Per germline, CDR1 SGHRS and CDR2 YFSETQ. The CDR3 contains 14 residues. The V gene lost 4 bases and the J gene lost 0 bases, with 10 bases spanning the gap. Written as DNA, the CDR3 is TGCGCCAGCAGCATGGACAGATTGAACACTGAAGCTTTCTTT. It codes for CASSMDRLNTEAFF. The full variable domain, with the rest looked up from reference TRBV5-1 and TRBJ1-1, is KAGVTQTPRYLIKTRGQQVTLSCSPISGHRSVSWYQQTPGQGLQFLFEYFSETQRNKGNFPGRFSGRQFSNSRSEMNVSTLELGDSALYLCASSMDRLNTEAFFGQGTRLTVV.

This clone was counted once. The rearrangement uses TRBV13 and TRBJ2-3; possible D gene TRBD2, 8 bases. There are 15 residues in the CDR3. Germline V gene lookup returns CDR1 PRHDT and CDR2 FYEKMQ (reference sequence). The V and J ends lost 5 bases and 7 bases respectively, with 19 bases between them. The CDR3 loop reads CASSPGLGGRNTQYF. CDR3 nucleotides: TGTGCCAGCAGCCCGGGACTAGGGGGCCGGAATACGCAGTATTTT.

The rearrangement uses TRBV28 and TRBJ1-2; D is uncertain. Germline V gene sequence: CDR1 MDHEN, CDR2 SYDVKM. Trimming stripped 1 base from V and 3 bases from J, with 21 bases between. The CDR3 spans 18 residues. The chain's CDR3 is CASSLLTQTRGWYYGYTF. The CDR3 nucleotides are TGTGCCAGCAGTTTATTAACTCAAACCCGAGGGTGGTACTATGGCTACACCTTC.

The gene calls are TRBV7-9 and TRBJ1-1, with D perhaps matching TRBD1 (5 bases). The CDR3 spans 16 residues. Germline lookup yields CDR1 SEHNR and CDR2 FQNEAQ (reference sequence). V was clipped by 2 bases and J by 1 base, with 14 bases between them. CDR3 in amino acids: CASSLTPTDSNTEAFF. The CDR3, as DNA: TGTGCCAGCAGCTTAACTCCGACAGATTCGAACACTGAAGCTTTCTTT.

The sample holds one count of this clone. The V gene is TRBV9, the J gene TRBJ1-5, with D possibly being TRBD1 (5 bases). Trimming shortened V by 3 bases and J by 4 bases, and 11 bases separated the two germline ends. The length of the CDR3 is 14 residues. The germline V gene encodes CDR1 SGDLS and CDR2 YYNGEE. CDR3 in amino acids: CASSGMGGNQPQHF. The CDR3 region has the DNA TGTGCCAGCAGCGGCATGGGGGGAAATCAGCCCCAGCATTTT.

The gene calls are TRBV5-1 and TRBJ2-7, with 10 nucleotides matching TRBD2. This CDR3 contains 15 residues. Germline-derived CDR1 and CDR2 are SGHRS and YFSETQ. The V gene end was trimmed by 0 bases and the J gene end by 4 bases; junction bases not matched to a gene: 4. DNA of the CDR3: TGCGCCAGCAGCTTGGTGACTAGCGGGCGATACGAGCAGTACTTC. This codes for CASSLVTSGRYEQYF.

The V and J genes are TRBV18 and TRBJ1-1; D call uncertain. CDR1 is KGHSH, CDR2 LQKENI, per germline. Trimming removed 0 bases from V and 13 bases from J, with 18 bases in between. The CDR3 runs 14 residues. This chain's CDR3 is CASSPPAGIKKLFF. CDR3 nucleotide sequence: TGTGCCAGCTCACCACCGGCAGGCATTAAGAAGCTTTTCTTT.

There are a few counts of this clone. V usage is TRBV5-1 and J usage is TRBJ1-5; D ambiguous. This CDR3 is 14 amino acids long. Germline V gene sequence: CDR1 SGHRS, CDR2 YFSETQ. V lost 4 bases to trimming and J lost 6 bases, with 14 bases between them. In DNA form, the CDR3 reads TGCGCCAGCAGCCCAGGCCGCGAGAGTCAGCCCCAGCATTTT. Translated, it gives CASSPGRESQPQHF. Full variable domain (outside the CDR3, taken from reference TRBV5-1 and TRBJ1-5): KAGVTQTPRYLIKTRGQQVTLSCSPISGHRSVSWYQQTPGQGLQFLFEYFSETQRNKGNFPGRFSGRQFSNSRSEMNVSTLELGDSALYLCASSPGRESQPQHFGDGTRLSIL.

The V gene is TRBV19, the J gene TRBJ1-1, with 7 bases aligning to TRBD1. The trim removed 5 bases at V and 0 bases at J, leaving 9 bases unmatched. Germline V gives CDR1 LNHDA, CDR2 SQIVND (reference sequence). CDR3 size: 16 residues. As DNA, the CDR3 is TGTGCCAGTAGTGCACCGGGACAGAATATGAACACTGAAGCTTTCTTT. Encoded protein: CASSAPGQNMNTEAFF.

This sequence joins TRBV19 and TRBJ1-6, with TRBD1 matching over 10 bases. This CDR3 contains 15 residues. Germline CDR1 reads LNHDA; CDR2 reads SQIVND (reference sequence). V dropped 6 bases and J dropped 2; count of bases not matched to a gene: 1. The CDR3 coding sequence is TGTGCCAGTAGCGGGACAGGGGCCTATAATTCACCCCTCCACTTT. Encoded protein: CASSGTGAYNSPLHF. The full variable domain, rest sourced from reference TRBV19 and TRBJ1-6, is DGGITQSPKYLFRKEGQNVTLSCEQNLNHDAMYWYRQDPGQGLRLIYYSQIVNDFQKGDIAEGYSVSREKKESFPLTVTSAQKNPTAFYLCASSGTGAYNSPLHFGNGTRLTVT.

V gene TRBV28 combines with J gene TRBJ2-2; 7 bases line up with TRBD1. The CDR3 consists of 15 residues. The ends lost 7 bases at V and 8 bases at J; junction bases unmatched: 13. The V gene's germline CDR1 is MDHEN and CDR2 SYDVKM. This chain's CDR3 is CASTRHRGGLGELFF. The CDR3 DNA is TGTGCCAGCACTCGGCACAGGGGCGGTTTAGGGGAGCTGTTTTTT.

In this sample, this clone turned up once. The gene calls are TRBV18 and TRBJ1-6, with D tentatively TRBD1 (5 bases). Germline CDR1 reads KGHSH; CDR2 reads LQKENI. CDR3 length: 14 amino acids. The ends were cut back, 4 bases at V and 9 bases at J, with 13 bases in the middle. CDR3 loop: CASSRAPGGSPLHF. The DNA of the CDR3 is TGTGCCAGCTCACGGGCCCCGGGGGGTTCACCCCTCCACTTT.

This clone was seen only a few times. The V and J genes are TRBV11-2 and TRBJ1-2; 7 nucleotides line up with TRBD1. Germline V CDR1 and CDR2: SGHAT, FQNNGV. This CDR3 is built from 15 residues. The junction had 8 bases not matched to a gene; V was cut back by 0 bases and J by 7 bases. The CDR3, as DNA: TGTGCCAGCAGCTTAGATGTCTTGAGACAGGGTGGCTACACCTTC. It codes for CASSLDVLRQGGYTF.

DNA of the CDR3: TGCGCCAGCAGCTCAGATTATGGCTACACCTTC. As protein: CASSSDYGYTF. V is TRBV5-1 and J is TRBJ1-2; D unresolved. The CDR3 loop spans 11 amino acids. Germline CDR1 reads SGHRS; CDR2 reads YFSETQ. The V end lost 3 bases, the J end lost 5 bases, and 5 bases lay between the germline ends.